Below, one T cell receptor (beta chain) is given with its context. The record originates from a study of blood T cell repertoires in COVID-19. Original methodology: Reference gene primer amplification in the assay estimated nucleated cell counts. The repertoire was sequenced with immunoSEQ multiplex PCR; TCRdb's copy has only in-frame clones and lacks some. The DNA gave D and trimming, while V, J and clone size come from that table. The table has about 55,000 clones, 83% seen once; the top ten hold less than 2%. Germline V CDR1 and CDR2: LGHDT, YNNKEL (reference sequence). The CDR3 is 18 residues long. V lost 0 bases and J 0 bases, leaving 15 bases between the germline ends.

The receptor comes from a woman in her sixties or seventies with acute or convalescent COVID-19. The V gene is TRBV3-1 (or the pseudogene TRBV3-2), the J gene TRBJ2-1; D remains unclear. Material for sequencing was peripheral blood. CDR3 sequence (DNA): TGTGCCAGCAGCCAAGAGGTAATACTAACGAGCTCCTACAATGAGCAGTTCTTC. Encoded protein: CASSQEVILTSSYNEQFF.